Below, 2 T cell receptor beta chains from the same sample are listed, as sequenced in a study of shared clonotypes between healthy human individuals (dated by TCRdb to the early 2020s). Libraries came from the immunoSEQ multiplex PCR assay. The table was pulled from immuneACCESS by TCRdb, which kept in-frame rearrangements only. Such tables lose some clones; where checked, under half of the loss comes from unresolved V genes, and the rest has no known cause. Here the sample has about 1 million clones; about 76% occur a single time. The ten largest clonotypes hold approximately 1.5% of the sample. Sequencing used memory CD4+ T cells sorted from blood. What this sample's cell subset or site label stands for: CD45RA-negative fraction. The source is a man between 18 and 29 years old in good health.

This clone was detected only once. The CDR3, as DNA: TGTGCCAGCAGCTTGGCCGGACAGAGCACAGATACGCAGTATTTT. This codes for CASSLAGQSTDTQYF. The V and J genes are TRBV5-4 and TRBJ2-3; maybe TRBD1 (6 bases). Germline CDR1 SGHNT, CDR2 YYREEE (reference sequence). CDR3 length: 15 amino acids. Trimming left V 0 bases short and J 0 bases short, with 8 bases between.

V usage is TRBV28 and J usage is TRBJ2-7; 9 nucleotides align to TRBD1. There are 15 residues in the CDR3. Germline lookup yields CDR1 MDHEN and CDR2 SYDVKM. Germline trimming cut 2 bases from V and 3 bases from J; bases unmatched to any gene: 5. In DNA form, the CDR3 reads TGTGCCAGCAGTTTAGCGGTGGACAGGGGCTACGAGCAGTACTTC. Translation gives CASSLAVDRGYEQYF.